The clone carrying this T cell receptor beta chain appeared a few times. The data originate from a study of T cell repertoires in cytomegalovirus infection. On the study more broadly: TCR beta signatures that were public indicated CMV infection and matching HLA type.

V gave up 3 bases and J gave up 9 bases, with 24 bases separating them. This CDR3 region has 17 residues. One entry per CDR3 protein results from TCRdb running MiXCR on the reads. Among roughly 300,000 distinct CDR3 sequences listed, over 7.5% were seen once. The receptor's source is a human donor in good health (CMV status not recorded). Some clones in this sample may be carry-over from other donors' samples. V is TRBV12-3 or TRBV12-4 and J is TRBJ2-1; D is perhaps TRBD2 (7 bases). The sample taken for sequencing was PBMCs. The CDR3 DNA sequence: TGTGCCAGCAGTTTGGGTGTGGGGGCGGGAGAGTGGAGTGAGCAGTTCTTC. It codes for CASSLGVGAGEWSEQFF.